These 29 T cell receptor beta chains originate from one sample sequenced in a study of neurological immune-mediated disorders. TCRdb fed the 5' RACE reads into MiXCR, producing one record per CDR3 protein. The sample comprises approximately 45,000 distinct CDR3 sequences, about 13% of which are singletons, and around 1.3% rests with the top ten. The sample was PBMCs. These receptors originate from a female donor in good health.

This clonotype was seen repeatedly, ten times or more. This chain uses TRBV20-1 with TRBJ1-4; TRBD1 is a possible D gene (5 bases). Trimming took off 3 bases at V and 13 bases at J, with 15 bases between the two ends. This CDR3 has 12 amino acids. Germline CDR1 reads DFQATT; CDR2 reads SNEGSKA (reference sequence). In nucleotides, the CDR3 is TGCAGTGCTAGCTACGCGGTGGGGGGACTGTTTTTT. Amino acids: CSASYAVGGLFF.

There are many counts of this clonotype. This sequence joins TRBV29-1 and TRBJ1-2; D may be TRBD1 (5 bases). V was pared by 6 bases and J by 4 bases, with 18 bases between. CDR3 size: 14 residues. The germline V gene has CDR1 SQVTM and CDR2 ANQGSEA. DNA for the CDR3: TGCAGCGTGGGGAAACCCGACAGCTTCTATGGCTACACCTTC. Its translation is CSVGKPDSFYGYTF.

The CDR3 is CASSLGQTSQPQHF. In DNA, the CDR3 is TGTGCCAGCAGCTTGGGGCAGACGAGTCAGCCCCAGCATTTT. The chain links TRBV5-6 to TRBJ1-5; unclear D gene. Trimming took off 0 bases at V and 6 bases at J, with 10 bases between the two ends. Germline CDR1 reads SGHDT; CDR2 reads YYEEEE. The CDR3 is made up of 14 amino acids.

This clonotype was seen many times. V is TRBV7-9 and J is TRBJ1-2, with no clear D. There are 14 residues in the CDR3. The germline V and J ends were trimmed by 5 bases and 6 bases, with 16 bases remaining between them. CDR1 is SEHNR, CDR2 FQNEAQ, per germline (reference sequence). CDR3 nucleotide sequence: TGTGCCAGCAGCCGCATGGGGAGGCCGAATGGCTACACCTTC. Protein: CASSRMGRPNGYTF.

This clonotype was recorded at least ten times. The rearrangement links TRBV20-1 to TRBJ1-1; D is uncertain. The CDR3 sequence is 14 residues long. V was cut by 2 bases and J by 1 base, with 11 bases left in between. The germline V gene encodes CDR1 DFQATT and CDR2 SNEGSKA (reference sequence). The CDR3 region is CSARLGHPNTEAFF. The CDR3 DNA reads TGCAGTGCTAGACTCGGGCACCCGAACACTGAAGCTTTCTTT.

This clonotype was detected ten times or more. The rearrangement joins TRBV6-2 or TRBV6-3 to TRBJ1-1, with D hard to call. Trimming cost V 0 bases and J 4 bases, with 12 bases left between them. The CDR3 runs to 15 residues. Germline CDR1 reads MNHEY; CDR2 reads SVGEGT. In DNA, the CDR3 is TGTGCCAGCAGTTACTCGACCCTCCCAGGCACTGAAGCTTTCTTT. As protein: CASSYSTLPGTEAFF.

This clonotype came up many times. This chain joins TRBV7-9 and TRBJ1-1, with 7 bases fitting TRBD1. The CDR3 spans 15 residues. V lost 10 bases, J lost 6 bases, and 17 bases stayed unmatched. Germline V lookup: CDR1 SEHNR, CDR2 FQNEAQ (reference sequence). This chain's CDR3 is CATAENGQVRPEAFF. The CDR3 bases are TGTGCCACCGCAGAAAACGGACAGGTCCGGCCTGAAGCTTTCTTT.

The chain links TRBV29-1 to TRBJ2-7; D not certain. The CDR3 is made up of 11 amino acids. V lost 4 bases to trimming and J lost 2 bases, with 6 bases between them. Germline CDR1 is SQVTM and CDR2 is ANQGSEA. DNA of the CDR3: TGCAGCGTTGTTATAGCCTACGAGCAGTACTTC. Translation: CSVVIAYEQYF.

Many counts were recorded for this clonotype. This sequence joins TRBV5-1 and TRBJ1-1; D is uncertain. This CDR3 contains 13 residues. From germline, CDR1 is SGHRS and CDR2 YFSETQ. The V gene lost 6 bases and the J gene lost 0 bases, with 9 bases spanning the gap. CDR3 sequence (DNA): TGCGCCAGCACGGGCAAAATGAACACTGAAGCTTTCTTT. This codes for CASTGKMNTEAFF.

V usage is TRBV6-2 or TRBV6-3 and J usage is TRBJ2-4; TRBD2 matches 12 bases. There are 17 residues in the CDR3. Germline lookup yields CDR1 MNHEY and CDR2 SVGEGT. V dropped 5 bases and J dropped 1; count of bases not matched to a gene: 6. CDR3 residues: CASSPSGGAPAKNIQYF. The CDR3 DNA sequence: TGTGCCAGCAGTCCTAGCGGGGGGGCCCCTGCCAAAAACATTCAGTACTTC.

The CDR3 reads CASLLRDREGNEQFF. For the CDR3, the DNA is TGTGCCAGCTTACTCCGGGACAGGGAAGGCAATGAGCAGTTCTTC. The chain joins TRBV18 to TRBJ2-1; 9 bases are shared with TRBD1. J lost 6 bases, V lost 7 bases, and 10 bases had no gene match. This CDR3 contains 15 residues. The V gene's germline CDR1 is KGHSH and CDR2 LQKENI.

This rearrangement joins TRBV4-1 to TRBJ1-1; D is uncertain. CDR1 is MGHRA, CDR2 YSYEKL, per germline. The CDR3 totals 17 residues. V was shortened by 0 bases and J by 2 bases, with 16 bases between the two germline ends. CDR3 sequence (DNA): TGCGCCAGCAGCCAAGAATTTATGGGTCTGGGTAACACTGAAGCTTTCTTT. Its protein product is CASSQEFMGLGNTEAFF.

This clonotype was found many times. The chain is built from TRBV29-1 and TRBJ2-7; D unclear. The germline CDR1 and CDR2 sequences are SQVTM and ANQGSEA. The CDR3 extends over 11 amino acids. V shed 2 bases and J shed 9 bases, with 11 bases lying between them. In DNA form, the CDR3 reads TGCAGCGTTGAATCCTACACCGGGCAGTACTTC. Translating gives CSVESYTGQYF.

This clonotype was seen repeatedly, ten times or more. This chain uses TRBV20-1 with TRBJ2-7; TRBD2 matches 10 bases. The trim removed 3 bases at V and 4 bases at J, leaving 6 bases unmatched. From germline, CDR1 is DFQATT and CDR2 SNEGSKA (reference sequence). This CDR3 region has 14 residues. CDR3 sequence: CSASPSSGSYEQYF. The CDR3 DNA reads TGCAGTGCTAGCCCCTCTAGCGGGAGTTACGAGCAGTACTTC.

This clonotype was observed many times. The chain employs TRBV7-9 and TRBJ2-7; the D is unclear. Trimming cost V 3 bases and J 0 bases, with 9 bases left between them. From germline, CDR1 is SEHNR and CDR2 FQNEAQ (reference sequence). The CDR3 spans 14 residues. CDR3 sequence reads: CASSFGQPSYEQYF. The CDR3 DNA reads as TGTGCCAGCAGCTTCGGGCAGCCCTCCTACGAGCAGTACTTC.

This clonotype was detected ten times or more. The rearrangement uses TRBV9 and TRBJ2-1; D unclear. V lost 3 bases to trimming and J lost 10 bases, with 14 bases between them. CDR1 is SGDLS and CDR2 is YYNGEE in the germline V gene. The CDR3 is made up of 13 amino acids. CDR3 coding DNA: TGTGCCAGCAGCGCCTTCTTTGAAAGCGAGCAGTTCTTC. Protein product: CASSAFFESEQFF.

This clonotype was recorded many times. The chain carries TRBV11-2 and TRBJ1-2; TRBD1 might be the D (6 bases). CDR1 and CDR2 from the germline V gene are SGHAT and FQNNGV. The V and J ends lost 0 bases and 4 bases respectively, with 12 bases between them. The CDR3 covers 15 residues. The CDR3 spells CASSLDRGLAYGYTF. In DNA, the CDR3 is TGTGCCAGCAGCTTAGATCGGGGGCTGGCCTATGGCTACACCTTC.

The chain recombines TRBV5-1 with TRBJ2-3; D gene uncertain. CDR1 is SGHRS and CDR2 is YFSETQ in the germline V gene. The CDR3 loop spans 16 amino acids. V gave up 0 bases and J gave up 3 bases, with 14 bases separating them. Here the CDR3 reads CASSLALGGPTDTQYF. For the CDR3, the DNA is TGCGCCAGCAGCTTGGCCTTGGGCGGACCTACAGATACGCAGTATTTT.

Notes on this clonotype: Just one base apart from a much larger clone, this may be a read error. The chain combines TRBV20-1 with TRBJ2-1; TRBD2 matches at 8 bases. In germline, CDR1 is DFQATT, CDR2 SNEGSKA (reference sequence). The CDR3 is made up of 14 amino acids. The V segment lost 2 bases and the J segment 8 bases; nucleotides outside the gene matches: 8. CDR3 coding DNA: TGCAGTGCTAGAAAAGCGGGGGATGTTGATGAGCAGTTCTTC. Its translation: CSARKAGDVDEQFF.

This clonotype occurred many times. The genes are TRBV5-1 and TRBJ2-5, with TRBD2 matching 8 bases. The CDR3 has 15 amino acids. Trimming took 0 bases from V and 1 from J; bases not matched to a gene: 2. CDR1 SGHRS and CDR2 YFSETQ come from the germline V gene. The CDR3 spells CASSLGTSGQETQYF. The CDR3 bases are TGCGCCAGCAGCTTGGGAACTAGCGGCCAAGAGACCCAGTACTTC.

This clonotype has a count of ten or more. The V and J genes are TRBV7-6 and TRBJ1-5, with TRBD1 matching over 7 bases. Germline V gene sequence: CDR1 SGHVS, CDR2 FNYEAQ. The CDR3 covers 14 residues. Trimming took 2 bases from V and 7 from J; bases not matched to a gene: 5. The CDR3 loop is CASSLKAGGQPQHF. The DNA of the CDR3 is TGTGCCAGCAGCTTAAAGGCAGGGGGACAGCCCCAGCATTTT.

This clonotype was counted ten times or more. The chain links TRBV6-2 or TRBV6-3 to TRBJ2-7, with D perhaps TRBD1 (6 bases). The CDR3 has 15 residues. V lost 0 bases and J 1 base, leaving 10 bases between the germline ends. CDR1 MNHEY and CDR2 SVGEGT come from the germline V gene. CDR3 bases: TGTGCCAGCAGTTACTCGGGGGCCCGTTCCTACGAGCAGTACTTC. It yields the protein CASSYSGARSYEQYF.

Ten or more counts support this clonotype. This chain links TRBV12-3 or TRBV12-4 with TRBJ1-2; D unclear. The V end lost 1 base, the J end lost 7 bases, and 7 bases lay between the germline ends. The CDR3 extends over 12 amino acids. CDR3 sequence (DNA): TGTGCCAGCAGTTTAGGGGTTGCTGGCTACACCTTC. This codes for CASSLGVAGYTF.

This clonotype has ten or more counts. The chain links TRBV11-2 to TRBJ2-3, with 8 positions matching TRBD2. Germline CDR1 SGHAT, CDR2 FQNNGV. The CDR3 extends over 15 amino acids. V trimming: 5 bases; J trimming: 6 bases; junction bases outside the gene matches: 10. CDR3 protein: CASSPAAGVSDTQYF. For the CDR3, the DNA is TGTGCCAGCAGCCCAGCAGCGGGGGTTTCCGATACGCAGTATTTT.

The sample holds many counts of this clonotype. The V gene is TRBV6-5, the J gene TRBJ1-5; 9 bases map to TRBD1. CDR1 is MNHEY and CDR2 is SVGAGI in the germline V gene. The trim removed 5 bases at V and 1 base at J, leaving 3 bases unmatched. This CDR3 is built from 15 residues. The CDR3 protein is CASSRTGDSNQPQHF. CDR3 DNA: TGTGCCAGCAGTCGGACAGGGGACAGCAATCAGCCCCAGCATTTT.

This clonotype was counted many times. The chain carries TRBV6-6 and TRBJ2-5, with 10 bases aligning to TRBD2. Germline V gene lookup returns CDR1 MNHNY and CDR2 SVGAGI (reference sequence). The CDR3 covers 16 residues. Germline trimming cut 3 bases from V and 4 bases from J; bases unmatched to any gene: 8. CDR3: CASSYGAGGLLETQYF. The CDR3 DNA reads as TGTGCCAGCAGTTATGGAGCGGGAGGGCTTTTAGAGACCCAGTACTTC.

The CDR3 loop reads CASSPGTVNTEAFF. The CDR3 DNA reads TGCGCCAGCAGCCCCGGGACAGTTAACACTGAAGCTTTCTTT. The chain uses TRBV5-1 and TRBJ1-1, with 7 bases fitting TRBD1. The length of the CDR3 is 14 residues. V shed 4 bases, J shed 2 bases, and the junction held 5 bases outside the gene matches. The germline gives CDR1 SGHRS, CDR2 YFSETQ.

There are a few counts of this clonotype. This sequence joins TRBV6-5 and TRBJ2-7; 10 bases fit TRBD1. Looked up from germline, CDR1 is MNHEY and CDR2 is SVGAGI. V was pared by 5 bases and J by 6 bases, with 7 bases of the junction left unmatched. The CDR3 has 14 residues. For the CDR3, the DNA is TGTGCCAGCAGTCAACCCGGACAGGGGGGCGAGCAGTACTTC. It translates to CASSQPGQGGEQYF.

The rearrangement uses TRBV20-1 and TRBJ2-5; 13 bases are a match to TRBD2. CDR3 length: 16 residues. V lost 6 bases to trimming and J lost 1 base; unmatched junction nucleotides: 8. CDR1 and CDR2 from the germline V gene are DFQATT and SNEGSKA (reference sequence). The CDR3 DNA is TGCAGTGCAGAAGGACTAGCGGGGGCCCTCCAAGAGACCCAGTACTTC. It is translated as CSAEGLAGALQETQYF.